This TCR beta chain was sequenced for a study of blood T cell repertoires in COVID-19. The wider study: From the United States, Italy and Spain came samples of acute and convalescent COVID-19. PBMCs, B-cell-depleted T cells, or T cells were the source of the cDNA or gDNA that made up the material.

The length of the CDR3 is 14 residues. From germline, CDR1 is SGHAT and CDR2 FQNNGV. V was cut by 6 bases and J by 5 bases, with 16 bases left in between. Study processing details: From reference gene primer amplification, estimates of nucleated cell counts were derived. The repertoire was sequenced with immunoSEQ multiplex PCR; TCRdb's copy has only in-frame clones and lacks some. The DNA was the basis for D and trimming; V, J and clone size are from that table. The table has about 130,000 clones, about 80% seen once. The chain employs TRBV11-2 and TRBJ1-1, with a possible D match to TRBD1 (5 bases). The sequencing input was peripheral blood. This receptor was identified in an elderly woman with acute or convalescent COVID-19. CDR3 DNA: TGTGCCAGCAGGAGTGGGGGGAAAAGAACTGAAGCTTTCTTT. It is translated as CASRSGGKRTEAFF.